This entry concerns a single T cell receptor beta chain. Germline loops: CDR1 SGHRS, CDR2 YFSETQ. This CDR3 spans 17 amino acids. Deletions cut 7 bases from V and 0 bases from J, with 22 bases between. The authors' processing: Researchers report that nucleated cell counts were estimated from reference gene primer amplification. Clones were sequenced by immunoSEQ multiplex PCR, and TCRdb holds only the in-frame ones, with some missing. V, J and clone size are those of that table, while D and trimming were read from the DNA. Here the sample spans about 210,000 clones, 81% being singletons. The data originate from a study of blood T cell repertoires in COVID-19. Background on the study: Samples came from the United States, Italy and Spain, spanning acute and convalescent COVID-19. T cells, B-cell-depleted T cells, or PBMCs supplied cDNA or gDNA.

Source material: PBMCs or T cells enriched from blood (not recorded which). V gene TRBV5-1 combines with J gene TRBJ1-1; a weak D match, TRBD1 (5 bases). The receptor was isolated from a man aged 35 to 55 who had recovered from COVID-19. CDR3 nucleotide sequence: TGCGCCAGCCGGTCCCGACAGAATCCCTTTATGAACACTGAAGCTTTCTTT. This codes for CASRSRQNPFMNTEAFF. Using reference TRBV5-1 and TRBJ1-1 for the parts outside the CDR3, the full variable domain is KAGVTQTPRYLIKTRGQQVTLSCSPISGHRSVSWYQQTPGQGLQFLFEYFSETQRNKGNFPGRFSGRQFSNSRSEMNVSTLELGDSALYLCASRSRQNPFMNTEAFFGQGTRLTVV.